Following are 20 T cell receptor beta chains from one sample sequenced in a study of blood T cell repertoires in COVID-19. Method: immunoSEQ multiplex PCR; TCRdb's copy keeps in-frame clones and lacks some. The profile shows roughly 190,000 clones, roughly four fifths of them singletons. The material sequenced was PBMCs or T cells enriched from blood (not recorded which). Receptors were obtained from a man aged 35-49 years who had recovered from COVID-19.

V and J are TRBV6-2 or TRBV6-3 and TRBJ1-4; TRBD1 matches 10 bases. Trimming cost V 4 bases and J 8 bases; bases outside gene matches: 22. The CDR3 runs to 20 residues. Germline-derived CDR1 and CDR2 are MNHEY and SVGEGT. Here the CDR3 reads CASSSGPSGQGIKGGEKLFF. The DNA of the CDR3 is TGTGCCAGCAGTTCCGGACCATCGGGACAGGGGATAAAAGGTGGAGAAAAACTGTTTTTT.

The J gene is TRBJ1-1, the V gene TRBV9; a possible D gene is TRBD1 (6 bases). Deletions cut 4 bases from V and 0 bases from J, with 13 bases between. CDR1 and CDR2 from the germline V gene are SGDLS and YYNGEE. This CDR3 has 15 amino acids. This chain's CDR3 is CASSRGGQVNTEAFF. The DNA for the CDR3 is TGTGCCAGCAGCCGCGGGGGGCAGGTGAACACTGAAGCTTTCTTT.

The chain couples TRBV5-1 to TRBJ1-4; the match to TRBD1 covers 7 bases. The CDR3 runs 14 residues. Germline V gene sequence: CDR1 SGHRS, CDR2 YFSETQ. V was pared by 5 bases and J by 3 bases, with 4 bases of the junction left unmatched. The CDR3 protein is CASSSGQANEKLFF. The CDR3 nucleotides are TGCGCCAGCAGTTCTGGACAGGCTAATGAAAAACTGTTTTTT.

J is TRBJ2-1 and V is TRBV9; D unresolved. The germline CDR1 and CDR2 sequences are SGDLS and YYNGEE. The V end was cut by 3 bases, the J end by 6 bases, with 13 bases between. The length of the CDR3 is 14 residues. The DNA for the CDR3 is TGTGCCAGCAGCGAGGAAACTGGCGGCAATGAGCAGTTCTTC. Amino acids: CASSEETGGNEQFF.

The chain recombines TRBV4-3 with TRBJ2-1, with D tentatively TRBD1 (5 bases). This CDR3 has 13 residues. From germline, CDR1 is LGHNA and CDR2 YSLEER. Deletions cut 0 bases from V and 9 bases from J, with 9 bases between. For the CDR3, the DNA is TGCGCCAGCAGCCAAGATGGGGCGAGTGAGCAGTTCTTC. Translated: CASSQDGASEQFF.

V usage is TRBV9 and J usage is TRBJ2-3; 15 bases agree with TRBD2. V was clipped by 4 bases and J by 4 bases; unmatched bases: 13. There are 19 residues in the CDR3. From germline, CDR1 is SGDLS and CDR2 YYNGEE. The CDR3 sequence is CASSRTSGRASRFADTQYF. The CDR3 DNA follows: TGTGCCAGCAGCCGGACTAGCGGGAGGGCCAGCCGTTTCGCAGATACGCAGTATTTT.

The CDR3 reads CASSETGLRGYTF. CDR3 DNA: TGTGCCAGCAGTGAGACAGGGTTACGTGGCTACACCTTC. The chain joins TRBV25-1 to TRBJ1-2; 7 bases match TRBD1. In germline, CDR1 is MGHDK, CDR2 SYGVNS. V was pared by 3 bases and J by 7 bases, with 5 bases of the junction left unmatched. The CDR3 has 13 residues.

This chain connects TRBV27 to TRBJ1-1; weak D call: TRBD1 (5 bases). Germline CDR1 MNHEY, CDR2 SMNVEV (reference sequence). This CDR3 contains 15 residues. The V end was cut by 2 bases, the J end by 0 bases, with 10 bases between. CDR3 in amino acids: CASSLQPGMNTEAFF. The CDR3 DNA sequence: TGTGCCAGCAGTTTACAGCCAGGGATGAACACTGAAGCTTTCTTT.

The chain combines TRBV30 with TRBJ2-3; TRBD1 aligns across 7 bases. The CDR3 spans 15 residues. The V gene end was trimmed by 0 bases and the J gene end by 0 bases; junction bases not matched to a gene: 3. CDR1 GTSNPN and CDR2 SVGIG come from the germline V gene (reference sequence). CDR3 nucleotides: TGTGCCTGGAGTGTACAGGGGACGAGCACAGATACGCAGTATTTT. Encoded protein: CAWSVQGTSTDTQYF.

The gene calls are TRBV7-2 and TRBJ2-3, with a weak D call TRBD1 (6 bases). The germline V gene has CDR1 SGHTA and CDR2 FQGNSA. The CDR3 is 15 amino acids. The ends were cut back, 0 bases at V and 5 bases at J, with 12 bases in the middle. The CDR3 is CASSLAAQGKDTQYF. CDR3 DNA: TGTGCCAGCAGCTTAGCGGCGCAGGGGAAAGATACGCAGTATTTT.

This clone was picked up one time. The chain links TRBV5-1 to TRBJ2-2; 8 nucleotides match TRBD1. Germline V lookup: CDR1 SGHRS, CDR2 YFSETQ. V was clipped by 2 bases and J by 3 bases; unmatched bases: 0. This CDR3 spans 14 amino acids. CDR3 loop: CASSLQGDTGELFF. The CDR3 bases are TGCGCCAGCAGCTTACAGGGGGACACCGGGGAGCTGTTTTTT.

Details on this clone: It is likely a read error, because the conserved phenylalanine at the end of the CDR3 is missing. The DNA is omitted, as the CDR3 cannot be located on it reliably, and the CDR3 follows TCRdb's listing. The rearrangement uses TRBV20-1 and TRBJ2-4; the D call TRBD2 from the table was never checked on the DNA. Germline CDR1 DFQATT, CDR2 SNEGSKA (reference sequence). The CDR3 spans 9 residues, counting both ends. CDR3 amino acids: CSGERDLSL.

This sequence joins TRBV6-5 and TRBJ2-7, with 9 bases that match TRBD1. Germline CDR1 MNHEY, CDR2 SVGAGI. The CDR3 runs to 15 residues. V shed 6 bases, J shed 2 bases, and the junction held 8 bases outside the gene matches. CDR3 sequence (DNA): TGTGCCAGCAGGGGGGGAGGGACAGGGACCTACGAGCAGTACTTC. It translates to CASRGGGTGTYEQYF.

V gene TRBV19 combines with J gene TRBJ2-4, with 8 bases that match TRBD1. With 8 bases clipped from V and 8 bases from J, the junction kept 2 bases outside the gene matches. The CDR3 has 11 residues. Germline V lookup: CDR1 LNHDA, CDR2 SQIVND (reference sequence). CDR3 DNA: TGTGCCAGTCAGGACAGGGACATTCAGTACTTC. Protein: CASQDRDIQYF.

J is TRBJ2-3 and V is TRBV13; 10 positions agree with TRBD1. Germline assignment: CDR1 PRHDT and CDR2 FYEKMQ (reference sequence). Unmatched junction bases numbered 3, after V lost 4 bases and J lost 2 bases. CDR3 length: 15 residues. The CDR3: CASSYRQGATDTQYF. Here the CDR3 DNA reads TGTGCCAGCAGCTACCGACAGGGGGCCACAGATACGCAGTATTTT. Filled out from reference TRBV13 and TRBJ2-3, the complete variable domain reads AAGVIQSPRHLIKEKRETATLKCYPIPRHDTVYWYQQGPGQDPQFLISFYEKMQSDKGSIPDRFSAQQFSDYHSELNMSSLELGDSALYFCASSYRQGATDTQYFGPGTRLTVL.

The CDR3 spells CASSRGQGPLSTDTQYF. Here the CDR3 DNA reads TGTGCCAGCAGCCGCGGGCAGGGGCCGTTGAGCACAGATACGCAGTATTTT. The rearrangement joins TRBV7-8 to TRBJ2-3; a possible D gene is TRBD1 (6 bases). This CDR3 is 17 amino acids long. The V end lost 5 bases, the J end lost 0 bases, and 18 bases lay between the germline ends. The germline V gene encodes CDR1 SGHVS and CDR2 FQNEAQ.

This clone was recorded only once. V usage is TRBV30 and J usage is TRBJ2-6; 9 nucleotides agree with TRBD1. Germline V gene lookup returns CDR1 GTSNPN and CDR2 SVGIG (reference sequence). The CDR3 is made up of 18 amino acids. The J segment lost 4 bases and the V segment lost 3 bases, leaving 13 bases of the junction unmatched. The CDR3 coding sequence is TGTGCCTGGAGACGGGACAGGGTGGCCTTGGGGGGGGCCAACGTCCTGACTTTC. Translation gives CAWRRDRVALGGANVLTF. Filled out from reference TRBV30 and TRBJ2-6, the complete variable domain reads SQTIHQWPATLVQPVGSPLSLECTVEGTSNPNLYWYRQAAGRGLQLLFYSVGIGQISSEVPQNLSASRPQDRQFILSSKKLLLSDSGFYLCAWRRDRVALGGANVLTFGAGSRLTVL.

This clone came up a few times. The chain combines TRBV25-1 with TRBJ1-2, with D perhaps TRBD1 (6 bases). Looked up from germline, CDR1 is MGHDK and CDR2 is SYGVNS. Trimming took off 2 bases at V and 6 bases at J, with 13 bases between the two ends. The CDR3 is made up of 14 amino acids. The CDR3 DNA sequence: TGTGCCAGCAGTGAAGGTGCAGGGGTTAATGGCTACACCTTC. Amino acid sequence: CASSEGAGVNGYTF.

The rearrangement uses TRBV6-5 and TRBJ1-5; D not resolved. Germline V CDR1 and CDR2: MNHEY, SVGAGI. V was shortened by 4 bases and J by 9 bases, with 4 bases between the two germline ends. This CDR3 is 10 amino acids long. CDR3 bases: TGTGCCAGCAGTTTAGTGCCCCAGCATTTT. This encodes CASSLVPQHF.

The genes are TRBV30 and TRBJ1-5; D call uncertain. Trimming took off 0 bases at V and 0 bases at J, with 6 bases between the two ends. Germline V gene sequence: CDR1 GTSNPN, CDR2 SVGIG (reference sequence). This CDR3 is built from 14 residues. The CDR3 nucleotides are TGTGCCTGGAGTGTTAAAGCTAGCAATCAGCCCCAGCATTTT. Protein sequence: CAWSVKASNQPQHF.